This TCR beta chain was recovered during a study of CD8+CD57+ T cells in acquired aplastic anemia. Study background: When averaged, DNA from sorted CD4+ and CD8+ cells came to 3 to 4 ug.

CD8+CD57+ cell expansion, shown by flow cytometry, had occurred in the patients selected for sequencing. Among the patients, none had received any therapy at the time of blood sampling. Study-level findings and limits: Common to patients and controls were 25 to 30 CD8+ CDR3 sequences. CD8+ Simpson's diversity showed no significant patient-control difference.

For CDR3 and TCR beta VDJ profiling, genomic DNA was the template used. MiXCR, applied by TCRdb to the reads, yields one record per CDR3 protein. The top ten clones hold roughly 1.1% of a sample with 180,000 or so distinct CDR3 sequences, under 55% of them seen once. CDR1 is WSHSY and CDR2 is SAAADI in the germline V gene. The V end lost 6 bases, the J end lost 8 bases, and 16 bases lay between the germline ends. This CDR3 has 13 residues. In this sample, this clonotype turned up many times. Its cognate antigen is unknown. The rearrangement joins TRBV10-2 to TRBJ1-2; D unclear. Sequencing was done on a sample of sorted CD4+, CD8+, or CD8+CD57+ T cells (not recorded which) from PBMCs. This clonotype was obtained from a human donor with aplastic anemia. Written as DNA, the CDR3 is TGCGCCAGCAGCGCTACCCGGCGCGGGGGCTACACCTTC. Amino acid sequence: CASSATRRGGYTF.